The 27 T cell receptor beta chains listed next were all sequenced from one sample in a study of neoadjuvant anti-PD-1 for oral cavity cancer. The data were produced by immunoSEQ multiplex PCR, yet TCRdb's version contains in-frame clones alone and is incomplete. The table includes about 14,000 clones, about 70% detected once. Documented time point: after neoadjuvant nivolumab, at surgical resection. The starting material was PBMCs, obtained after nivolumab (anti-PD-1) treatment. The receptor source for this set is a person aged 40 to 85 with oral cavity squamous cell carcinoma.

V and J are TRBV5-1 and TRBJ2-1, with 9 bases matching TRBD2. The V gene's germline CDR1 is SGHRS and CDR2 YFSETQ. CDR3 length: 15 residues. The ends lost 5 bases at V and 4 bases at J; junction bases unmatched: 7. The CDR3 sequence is CASSFSGGGYNEQFF. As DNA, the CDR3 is TGCGCCAGCAGTTTTAGCGGGGGTGGATACAATGAGCAGTTCTTC.

DNA of the CDR3: TGCAGCGTCGGACAGGGGGCATGGGAGACCCAGTACTTC. Its protein product is CSVGQGAWETQYF. This chain links TRBV29-1 with TRBJ2-5, with 11 positions matching TRBD1. With V trimmed by 6 bases and J by 5 bases, 5 bases remained unmatched. In germline, CDR1 is SQVTM, CDR2 ANQGSEA. The length of the CDR3 is 13 residues.

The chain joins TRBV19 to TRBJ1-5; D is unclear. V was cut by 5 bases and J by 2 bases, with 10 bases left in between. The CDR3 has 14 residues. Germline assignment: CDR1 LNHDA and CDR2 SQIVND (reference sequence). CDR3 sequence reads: CASSFGRGNQPQHF. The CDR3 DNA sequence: TGTGCCAGTAGTTTCGGGCGAGGCAATCAGCCCCAGCATTTT.

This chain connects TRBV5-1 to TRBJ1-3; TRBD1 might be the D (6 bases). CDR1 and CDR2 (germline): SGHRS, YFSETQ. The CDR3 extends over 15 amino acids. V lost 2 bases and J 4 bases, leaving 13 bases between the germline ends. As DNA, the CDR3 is TGCGCCAGCAGCTTAGCCCTCGGACAGGGAAACACCATATATTTT. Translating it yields CASSLALGQGNTIYF.

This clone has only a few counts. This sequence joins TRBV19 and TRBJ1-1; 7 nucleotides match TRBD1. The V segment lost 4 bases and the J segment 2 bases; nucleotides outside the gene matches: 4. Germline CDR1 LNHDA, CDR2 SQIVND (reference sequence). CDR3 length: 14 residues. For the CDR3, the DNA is TGTGCCAGTAGTACTCGGGACAGAAACACTGAAGCTTTCTTT. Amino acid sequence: CASSTRDRNTEAFF.

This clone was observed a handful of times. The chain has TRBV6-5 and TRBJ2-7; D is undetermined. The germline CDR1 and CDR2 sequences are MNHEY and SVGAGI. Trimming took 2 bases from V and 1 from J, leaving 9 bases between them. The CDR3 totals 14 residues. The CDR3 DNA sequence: TGTGCCAGCAGTTACGGAGTCAATTCCTACGAGCAGTACTTC. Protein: CASSYGVNSYEQYF.

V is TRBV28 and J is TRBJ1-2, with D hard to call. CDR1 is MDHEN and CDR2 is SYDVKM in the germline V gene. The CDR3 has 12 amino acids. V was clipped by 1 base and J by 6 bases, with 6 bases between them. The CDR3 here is CASSLLTNGYTF. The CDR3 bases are TGTGCCAGCAGTTTATTAACCAATGGCTACACCTTC.

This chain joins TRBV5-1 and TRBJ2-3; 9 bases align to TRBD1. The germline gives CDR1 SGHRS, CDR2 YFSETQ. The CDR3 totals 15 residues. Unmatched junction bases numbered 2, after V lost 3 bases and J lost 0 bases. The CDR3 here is CASSSDRGSTDTQYF. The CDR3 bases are TGCGCCAGCAGCTCGGACAGGGGTAGCACAGATACGCAGTATTTT.

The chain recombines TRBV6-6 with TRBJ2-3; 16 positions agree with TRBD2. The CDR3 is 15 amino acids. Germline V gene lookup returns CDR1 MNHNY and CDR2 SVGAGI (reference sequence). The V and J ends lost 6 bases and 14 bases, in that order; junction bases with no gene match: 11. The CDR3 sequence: CASRPPGLAGGPPYF. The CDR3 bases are TGTGCCAGCAGACCGCCGGGACTAGCGGGAGGGCCCCCGTATTTT.

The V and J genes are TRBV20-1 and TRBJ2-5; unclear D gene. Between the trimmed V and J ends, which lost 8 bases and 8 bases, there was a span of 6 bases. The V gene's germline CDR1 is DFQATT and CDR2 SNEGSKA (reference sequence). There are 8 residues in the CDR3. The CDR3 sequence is CSPGTQYF. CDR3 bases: TGCAGTCCTGGAACCCAGTACTTC.

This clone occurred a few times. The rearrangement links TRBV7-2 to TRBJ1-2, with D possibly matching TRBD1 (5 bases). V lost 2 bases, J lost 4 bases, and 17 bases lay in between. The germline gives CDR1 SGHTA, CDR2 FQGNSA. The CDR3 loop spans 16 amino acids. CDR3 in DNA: TGTGCCAGCAGCTTACGACCCAGGGACGGTCTCTATGGCTACACCTTC. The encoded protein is CASSLRPRDGLYGYTF.

The CDR3 nucleotides are TGTGCCAGCAGGGGGGGGGTGATCTCAGATCAGCCCCAGCATTTT. This gives the protein CASRGGVISDQPQHF. The chain uses TRBV27 and TRBJ1-5, with a possible D match to TRBD1 (5 bases). Germline V gene lookup returns CDR1 MNHEY and CDR2 SMNVEV (reference sequence). V was trimmed by 6 bases and J by 5 bases, leaving 17 bases between them. The CDR3 spans 15 residues.

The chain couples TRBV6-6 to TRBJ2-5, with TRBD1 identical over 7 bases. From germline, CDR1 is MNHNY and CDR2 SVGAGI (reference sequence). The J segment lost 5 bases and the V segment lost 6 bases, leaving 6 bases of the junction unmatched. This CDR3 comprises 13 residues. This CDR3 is CASSKTGYETQYF. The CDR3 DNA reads TGTGCCAGCAGCAAGACAGGGTACGAGACCCAGTACTTC.

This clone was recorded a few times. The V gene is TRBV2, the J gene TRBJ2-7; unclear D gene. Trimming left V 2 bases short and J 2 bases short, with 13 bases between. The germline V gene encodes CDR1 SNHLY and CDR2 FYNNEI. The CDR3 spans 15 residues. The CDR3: CASSERRIGPYEQYF. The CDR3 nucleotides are TGTGCCAGCAGTGAACGTCGAATTGGGCCCTACGAGCAGTACTTC.

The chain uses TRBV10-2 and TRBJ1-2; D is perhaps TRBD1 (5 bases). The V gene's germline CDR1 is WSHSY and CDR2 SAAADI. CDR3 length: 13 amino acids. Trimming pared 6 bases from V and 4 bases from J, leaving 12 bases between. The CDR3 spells CASSSGPVYGYTF. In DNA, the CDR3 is TGCGCCAGCAGCTCGGGACCGGTCTATGGCTACACCTTC.

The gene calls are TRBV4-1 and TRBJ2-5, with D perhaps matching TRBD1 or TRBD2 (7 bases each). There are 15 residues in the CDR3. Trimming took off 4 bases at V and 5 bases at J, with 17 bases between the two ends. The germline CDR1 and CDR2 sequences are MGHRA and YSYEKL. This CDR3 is CASSRQGGGPETQYF. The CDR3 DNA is TGCGCCAGCAGCCGTCAGGGGGGAGGGCCGGAGACCCAGTACTTC.

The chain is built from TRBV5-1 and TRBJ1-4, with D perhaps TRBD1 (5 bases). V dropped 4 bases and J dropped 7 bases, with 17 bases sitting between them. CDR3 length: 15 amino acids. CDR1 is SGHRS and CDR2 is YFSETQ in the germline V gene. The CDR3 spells CASSPSPGGVEKLFF. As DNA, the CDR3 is TGCGCCAGCAGCCCCTCCCCGGGGGGTGTTGAAAAACTGTTTTTT.

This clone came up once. The CDR3 spells CASSRKRDPSYEQYF. The CDR3 region has the DNA TGTGCCAGCAGTCGCAAACGGGATCCTAGCTACGAGCAGTACTTC. The rearrangement links TRBV6-5 to TRBJ2-7; D might be TRBD2 (5 bases). The V end lost 5 bases, the J end lost 3 bases, and 17 bases lay between the germline ends. There are 15 residues in the CDR3. CDR1 is MNHEY, CDR2 SVGAGI, per germline.

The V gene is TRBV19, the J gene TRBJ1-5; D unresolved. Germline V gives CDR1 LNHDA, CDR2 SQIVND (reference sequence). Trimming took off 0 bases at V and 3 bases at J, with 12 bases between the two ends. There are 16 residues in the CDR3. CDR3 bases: TGTGCCAGTAGTATAGAGCCCTGGGTAACCAATCAGCCCCAGCATTTT. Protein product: CASSIEPWVTNQPQHF.

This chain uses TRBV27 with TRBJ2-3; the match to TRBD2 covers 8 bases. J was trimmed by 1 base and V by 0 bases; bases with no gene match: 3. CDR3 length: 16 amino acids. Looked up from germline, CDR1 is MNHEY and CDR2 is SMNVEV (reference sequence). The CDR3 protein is CASSLSLGRGTDTQYF. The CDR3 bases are TGTGCCAGCAGTTTATCGCTCGGGAGGGGCACAGATACGCAGTATTTT.

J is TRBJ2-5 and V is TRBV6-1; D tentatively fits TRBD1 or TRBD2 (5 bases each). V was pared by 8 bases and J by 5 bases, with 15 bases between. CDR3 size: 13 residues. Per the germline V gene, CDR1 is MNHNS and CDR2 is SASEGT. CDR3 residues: CASLRGAWETQYF. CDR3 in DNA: TGTGCCAGCCTGCGAGGGGCGTGGGAGACCCAGTACTTC.

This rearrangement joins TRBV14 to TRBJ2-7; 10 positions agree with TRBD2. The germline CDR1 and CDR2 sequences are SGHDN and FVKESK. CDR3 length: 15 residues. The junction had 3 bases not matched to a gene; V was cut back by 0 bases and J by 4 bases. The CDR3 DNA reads TGTGCCAGCAGCCAAGAACTAGCGGGGTTTTACGAGCAGTACTTC. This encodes CASSQELAGFYEQYF.

This CDR3 reads CASSVDWGQVGYTF. The CDR3 nucleotides read TGTGCCAGCAGCGTAGACTGGGGGCAGGTTGGCTACACCTTC. This chain connects TRBV9 to TRBJ1-2, with a tentative D call TRBD1 (6 bases). The germline gives CDR1 SGDLS, CDR2 YYNGEE. The CDR3 spans 14 residues. Trimming took off 0 bases at V and 7 bases at J, with 13 bases between the two ends. Drawing the rest from reference TRBV9 and TRBJ1-2, the complete variable domain is DSGVTQTPKHLITATGQRVTLRCSPRSGDLSVYWYQQSLDQGLQFLIQYYNGEERAKGNILERFSAQQFPDLHSELNLSSLELGDSALYFCASSVDWGQVGYTFGSGTRLTVV.

DNA of the CDR3: TGTGCCAGCAGTTCAGAAGGGGGTCCTGGAAACACCATATATTTT. This translates into CASSSEGGPGNTIYF. The chain couples TRBV7-9 to TRBJ1-3; weak D call: TRBD1 (6 bases). Trimming stripped 6 bases from V and 2 bases from J, with 14 bases between. The CDR3 is 15 residues long. The germline V gene has CDR1 SEHNR and CDR2 FQNEAQ (reference sequence).

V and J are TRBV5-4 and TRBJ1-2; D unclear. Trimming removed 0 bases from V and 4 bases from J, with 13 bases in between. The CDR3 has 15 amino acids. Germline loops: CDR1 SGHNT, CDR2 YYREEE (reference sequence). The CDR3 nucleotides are TGTGCCAGCAGCTTGGAGGGCGTGGGTGTCTATGGCTACACCTTC. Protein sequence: CASSLEGVGVYGYTF.

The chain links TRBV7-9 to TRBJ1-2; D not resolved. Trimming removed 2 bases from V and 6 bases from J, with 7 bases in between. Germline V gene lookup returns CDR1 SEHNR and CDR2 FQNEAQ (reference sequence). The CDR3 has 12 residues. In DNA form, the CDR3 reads TGTGCCAGCAGCTTATCCGGGGATGGCTACACCTTC. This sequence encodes CASSLSGDGYTF.

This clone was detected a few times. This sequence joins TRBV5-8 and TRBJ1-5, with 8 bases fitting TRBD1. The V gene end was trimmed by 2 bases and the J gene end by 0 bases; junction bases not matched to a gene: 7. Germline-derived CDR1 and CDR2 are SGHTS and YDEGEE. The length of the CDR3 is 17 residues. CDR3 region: CASSFGQGSYSNQPQHF. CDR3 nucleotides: TGTGCCAGCAGCTTCGGACAGGGCTCGTATAGCAATCAGCCCCAGCATTTT.